A selection of T cell receptor beta chains follows, all from one sample in a study of response to subunit inactivated influenza vaccine. MiXCR, run by TCRdb on the RT-PCR reads, gives a single entry per CDR3 protein. Counted here are about 700,000 distinct CDR3 sequences, 15% to 19% occurring once; the ten biggest clones make up around 10%. The specimen comprised PBMCs from blood, sampled about 11 days after vaccination. These receptors all come from a man aged 50 to 59 who received an inactivated influenza vaccine. CDR3s include the opening cysteine and the closing phenylalanine or tryptophan. The order of the fields is clone size, D gene, V gene, J gene, CDR3 DNA, CDR3 protein. A D gene is named only where the DNA matches it firmly. Size values are once, few and many counts, or a class for expanded clones, and some rows have none.

size: many; D: TRBD2; V: TRBV27; J: TRBJ2-7; DNA: TGTGCCACCGAACCCATAGGGAGGGCCGGGGAGCAGTACTTC; CDR3: CATEPIGRAGEQYF
size: NA; D: NA; V: TRBV5-6; J: TRBJ2-1; DNA: TGTGCCAGCCAGGGATTCTCCTACAATGAGCAGTTCTTC; CDR3: CASQGFSYNEQFF
size: NA; D: TRBD1; V: TRBV6-1; J: TRBJ2-1; DNA: TGTGCCGCCCGGTTGACAGGGGACAATGAGCAGTTCTTC; CDR3: CAARLTGDNEQFF
size: few; D: NA; V: TRBV6-1; J: TRBJ2-2; DNA: TGTGCCAGCAAGTACGGATTGAACACCGGGGAGCTGTTTTTT; CDR3: CASKYGLNTGELFF
size: NA; D: TRBD2; V: TRBV4-2; J: TRBJ2-5; DNA: TGTGCCAGCAGCCGACCAGGGACTAGCGGGTTCCAAGAGACCCAGTACTTC; CDR3: CASSRPGTSGFQETQYF
size: NA; D: NA; V: TRBV27; J: TRBJ1-6; DNA: TGTGCCAGCAGTTTAAGTCCAAACTTCAATAATTCACCCCTCCACTTT; CDR3: CASSLSPNFNNSPLHF
size: few; D: NA; V: TRBV6-6; J: TRBJ1-1; DNA: TGTGCCAGCAACATACAGGAGTCCACTGAAGCTTTCTTT; CDR3: CASNIQESTEAFF
size: few; D: TRBD2; V: TRBV7-9; J: TRBJ2-1; DNA: TGTGCCAGCAGCTTAAAGGCTAGCGGTAATTCCTACAATGAGCAGTTCTTC; CDR3: CASSLKASGNSYNEQFF
size: NA; D: NA; V: TRBV2; J: TRBJ2-3; DNA: TGTGCCTTCAGTTGGGCCCGGTGGGTCGGGGCGGGGACAGATACGCAGTATTTT; CDR3: CAFSWARWVGAGTDTQYF
size: NA; D: NA; V: TRBV5-1; J: TRBJ1-1; DNA: TGCGCCAGCAGCTTGGATCCGGGGGCGACTACTGAAGCTTTCTTT; CDR3: CASSLDPGATTEAFF
size: NA; D: NA; V: TRBV29-1; J: TRBJ2-3; DNA: TGCAGCGTTAGACGCACAGATACGCAGTATTTT; CDR3: CSVRRTDTQYF
size: few; D: TRBD2; V: TRBV27; J: TRBJ2-3; DNA: TGTGCCAGCAGCAACCCACTAGCGAGGTTCACAGATACGCAGTATTTT; CDR3: CASSNPLARFTDTQYF
size: many; D: TRBD1; V: TRBV12-3/TRBV12-4; J: TRBJ1-1; DNA: TGTGCCAGCAGCACCGGGACAGGGGGGAACACTGAAGCTTTCTTT; CDR3: CASSTGTGGNTEAFF
size: NA; D: TRBD2; V: TRBV25-1; J: TRBJ2-7; DNA: TGTGCCGGCAGTGAGGTGGGAGGGTTCGGCTACGAGCAGTACTTC; CDR3: CAGSEVGGFGYEQYF
size: few; D: TRBD2; V: TRBV10-3; J: TRBJ2-3; DNA: TGTGCCACCCTAGCCGCTAGCGGGGGGTTTGAAGATACGCAGTATTTT; CDR3: CATLAASGGFEDTQYF
size: few; D: NA; V: TRBV6-2/TRBV6-3; J: TRBJ1-5; DNA: TGTGCCAGCAGTTACGATTCGCGTGGGGCCGGGCAGCCCCAGCATTTT; CDR3: CASSYDSRGAGQPQHF
size: few; D: NA; V: TRBV9; J: TRBJ2-3; DNA: TGTGCCAGCAGCGTTGATTTGCGTTTTCCAGATACGCAGTATTTT; CDR3: CASSVDLRFPDTQYF
size: NA; D: NA; V: TRBV3-1; J: TRBJ2-5; DNA: TGTGCCAGCAGCCAAGAGTCAGGCTACCAAGAGACCCAGTACTTC; CDR3: CASSQESGYQETQYF
size: NA; D: NA; V: TRBV11-1; J: TRBJ1-1; DNA: TGTGCCAGCACCCCAAAGTCCCGGGACCGGTACATGAACACTGAAGCTTTCTTT; CDR3: CASTPKSRDRYMNTEAFF
size: few; D: NA; V: TRBV7-9; J: TRBJ2-2; DNA: TGTGCCAGCAGCCCGGATTCTAATCGGGCGGAGCTGTTTTTT; CDR3: CASSPDSNRAELFF
size: NA; D: NA; V: TRBV20-1; J: TRBJ1-2; DNA: TGCAGTGCTCCAGGGGAAGATGGCTACACCTTC; CDR3: CSAPGEDGYTF
size: NA; D: NA; V: TRBV9; J: TRBJ2-2; DNA: TGTGCCAGCAGCGCGAGTCATGCCCCCGGGGAGCTGTTTTTT; CDR3: CASSASHAPGELFF
size: NA; D: TRBD1; V: TRBV6-2/TRBV6-3; J: TRBJ1-5; DNA: TGTGCCAGCAAGAAACTCACAGGGGGCCTGAACAATCAGCCCCAGCATTTT; CDR3: CASKKLTGGLNNQPQHF
size: many; D: TRBD2; V: TRBV20-1; J: TRBJ2-5; DNA: TGCAGTGCCGAAGGCTTAGCGGGAGGAGAGACCCAGTACTTC; CDR3: CSAEGLAGGETQYF
size: few; D: NA; V: TRBV7-9; J: TRBJ1-1; DNA: TGTGCCAGCAGCCTCACGGGGGCGGCGGGGACTGAAGCTTTCTTT; CDR3: CASSLTGAAGTEAFF
size: NA; D: NA; V: TRBV28; J: TRBJ2-5; DNA: TGTGCCAGCAGTTTTGGGGTTTCGCGGTCCCAAGAGACCCAGTACTTC; CDR3: CASSFGVSRSQETQYF
size: NA; D: NA; V: TRBV29-1; J: TRBJ1-3; DNA: TGCAGCGCCTCGGTCTTAGGAGGAAACACCATATATTTT; CDR3: CSASVLGGNTIYF
size: NA; D: TRBD2; V: TRBV12-5; J: TRBJ2-3; DNA: TGTGCTAGTGGTCCCGGACTAGCTACAGATACGCAGTATTTT; CDR3: CASGPGLATDTQYF
size: NA; D: NA; V: TRBV6-5; J: TRBJ2-7; DNA: TGTGCCAGCAGTTGGGGACGGAGTAACTACGAGCAGTACTTC; CDR3: CASSWGRSNYEQYF
size: NA; D: NA; V: TRBV6-1; J: TRBJ2-1; DNA: TGTGCCAGCAATAAACAGGGTTCTGGGTACAATGAGCAGTTCTTC; CDR3: CASNKQGSGYNEQFF
size: NA; D: TRBD2; V: TRBV10-2; J: TRBJ2-5; DNA: TGCGCCAGCAGTGGACTAGCTACAATCCAGTACTTC; CDR3: CASSGLATIQYF
size: many; D: NA; V: TRBV15; J: TRBJ1-6; DNA: TGTGCCACCAGCGACGGATATAATTCACCCCTCCACTTT; CDR3: CATSDGYNSPLHF
size: few; D: NA; V: TRBV29-1; J: TRBJ2-2; DNA: TGCAGCGTATTCGGGACCACAGGGGAGCTGTTTTTT; CDR3: CSVFGTTGELFF
size: few; D: TRBD2; V: TRBV12-3/TRBV12-4; J: TRBJ2-3; DNA: TGTGCCAGCAGTCCCAGGGACCGGGGGGGTACGCAGTATTTT; CDR3: CASSPRDRGGTQYF
size: many; D: TRBD1; V: TRBV7-9; J: TRBJ2-3; DNA: TGTGCCAGCAGCTCTACAGGGGGCGCAGATACGCAGTATTTT; CDR3: CASSSTGGADTQYF
size: NA; D: NA; V: TRBV3-1; J: TRBJ2-7; DNA: TGTGCCAGCAGCCTACGGTACCTATCCTACGAGCAGTACTTC; CDR3: CASSLRYLSYEQYF
size: NA; D: TRBD2; V: TRBV6-1; J: TRBJ2-5; DNA: TGTGCCAGCCAAGCGGGAGTAAGAGAGACCCAGTACTTC; CDR3: CASQAGVRETQYF
size: many; D: NA; V: TRBV12-3/TRBV12-4; J: TRBJ2-4; DNA: TGTGCCAGCAGTTTGGCCCTAGCCGACAAAAACATTCAGTACTTC; CDR3: CASSLALADKNIQYF
size: NA; D: TRBD2; V: TRBV3-1; J: TRBJ2-7; DNA: TGTGCCAGCAGCCCCACCGTCTCGCGGGGGGTCTACGAGCAGTACTTC; CDR3: CASSPTVSRGVYEQYF
size: few; D: TRBD2; V: TRBV5-5; J: TRBJ2-3; DNA: TGTGCCAGCACCACCCTAGCGGAAGATACGCAGTATTTT; CDR3: CASTTLAEDTQYF
size: few; D: NA; V: TRBV20-1; J: TRBJ2-6; DNA: TGCAGTGCTCCCAGGGTTGGGGCCAACGTCCTGACTTTC; CDR3: CSAPRVGANVLTF
size: NA; D: NA; V: TRBV7-6; J: TRBJ2-2; DNA: TGTGCCAGCAGCTTAGCGGGGTTTACGAACACCGGGGAGCTGTTTTTT; CDR3: CASSLAGFTNTGELFF
size: NA; D: TRBD2; V: TRBV12-3/TRBV12-4; J: TRBJ2-7; DNA: TGTGCCAGCAGTTCGATAGCGGGGGGCCACGAGCAGTACTTC; CDR3: CASSSIAGGHEQYF
size: few; D: TRBD2; V: TRBV27; J: TRBJ2-1; DNA: TGTGCCAGTAAAGCGGGGGCCTCTTTCAGTTACAATGAGCAGTTCTTC; CDR3: CASKAGASFSYNEQFF
size: NA; D: TRBD1; V: TRBV14; J: TRBJ2-1; DNA: TGTGCCAGCAGTCAAGGGACAGGGGGCTTCCATGAGCAGTTCTTC; CDR3: CASSQGTGGFHEQFF
size: NA; D: NA; V: TRBV5-1; J: TRBJ2-7; DNA: TGCGCCAGCAGCCCCCGGGGTAAGACAGGTCTCTACTACGAGCAGTACTTC; CDR3: CASSPRGKTGLYYEQYF
size: NA; D: TRBD2; V: TRBV6-2/TRBV6-3; J: TRBJ2-5; DNA: TGTGCCAGCAGACAAGCGGGGGGGCAAGAGACCCAGTACTTC; CDR3: CASRQAGGQETQYF
size: NA; D: NA; V: TRBV20-1; J: TRBJ1-6; DNA: TGCAGTGGGGGAAGTGTTAAGGATTCACCCCTCCACTTT; CDR3: CSGGSVKDSPLHF
size: NA; D: TRBD1; V: TRBV2; J: TRBJ2-7; DNA: TGTGCCAGCACTGGATATACCGGGACAGGGGTCTACGAGCAGTACTTC; CDR3: CASTGYTGTGVYEQYF
size: NA; D: NA; V: TRBV19; J: TRBJ1-5; DNA: TGTGCCAGTAGCCAAATGGGGGTGTATAGCAATCAGCCCCAGCATTTT; CDR3: CASSQMGVYSNQPQHF